The sequence of this TCR beta chain was determined in a study of OX40 agonist ivuxolimab in advanced cancers. Generated by immunoSEQ multiplex PCR, the TCRdb table keeps only in-frame clones and is missing some. The data show about 28,000 clones, with approximately 91% seen just once and 26% held by the top ten. The V gene's germline CDR1 is SEHNR and CDR2 FQNEAQ (reference sequence). The CDR3 loop spans 15 amino acids. V was pared by 1 base and J by 2 bases, with 11 bases between. The source is an adult with an advanced solid tumor such as melanoma, head and neck, liver or kidney cancer. Here the sequenced sample was CD4+ or CD8+ T cells sorted from blood, taken in a trial of the OX40 agonist ivuxolimab. The chain has TRBV7-9 and TRBJ2-5; maybe TRBD2 (6 bases). The CDR3 loop is CASSLGGGFQETQYF. The CDR3 region has the DNA TGTGCCAGCAGCTTAGGTGGAGGGTTTCAAGAGACCCAGTACTTC.